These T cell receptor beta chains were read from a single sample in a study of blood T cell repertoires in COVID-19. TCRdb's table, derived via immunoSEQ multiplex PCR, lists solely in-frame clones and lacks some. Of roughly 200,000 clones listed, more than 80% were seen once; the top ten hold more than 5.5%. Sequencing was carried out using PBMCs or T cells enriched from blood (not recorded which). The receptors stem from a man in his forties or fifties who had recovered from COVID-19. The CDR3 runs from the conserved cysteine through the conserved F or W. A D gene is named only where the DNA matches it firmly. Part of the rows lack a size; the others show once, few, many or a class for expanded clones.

cdr3_aa: CASSMDRVNQPQHF; cdr3_nt: TGTGCCAGTAGTATGGACAGAGTAAATCAGCCCCAGCATTTT; clone_size: .; j_call: TRBJ1-5; cdr3_length: 14; d_call: .; v_call: TRBV19
cdr3_aa: CASSWDTRLTDTQYF; cdr3_nt: TGTGCCAGCAGCTGGGACACTAGACTCACAGATACGCAGTATTTT; clone_size: .; j_call: TRBJ2-3; cdr3_length: 15; d_call: .; v_call: TRBV5-4
cdr3_aa: CASITAGGADTQYF; cdr3_nt: TGTGCCAGCATCACCGCGGGGGGTGCAGATACGCAGTATTTT; clone_size: .; j_call: TRBJ2-3; cdr3_length: 14; d_call: TRBD2; v_call: TRBV2
cdr3_aa: CASSTALATNEKLFF; cdr3_nt: TGTGCCAGCAGTACAGCCCTTGCAACTAATGAAAAACTGTTTTTT; clone_size: few; j_call: TRBJ1-4; cdr3_length: 15; d_call: .; v_call: TRBV25-1
cdr3_aa: CASSQEDRESGYTF; cdr3_nt: TGTGCCAGCAGCCAGGAGGACAGGGAAAGTGGCTACACCTTC; clone_size: .; j_call: TRBJ1-2; cdr3_length: 14; d_call: TRBD1; v_call: TRBV3-1/TRBV3-2
cdr3_aa: CASSKDSSYGYTF; cdr3_nt: TGTGCCAGCAGTAAGGACAGCAGCTATGGCTACACCTTC; clone_size: .; j_call: TRBJ1-2; cdr3_length: 13; d_call: .; v_call: TRBV7-9
cdr3_aa: CAWRGQGGTEAFF; cdr3_nt: TGTGCCTGGAGGGGACAGGGTGGCACTGAAGCTTTCTTT; clone_size: .; j_call: TRBJ1-1; cdr3_length: 13; d_call: TRBD1; v_call: TRBV30
cdr3_aa: CASSMKGWNIQYF; cdr3_nt: TGTGCCAGCAGCATGAAGGGGTGGAACATTCAGTACTTC; clone_size: .; j_call: TRBJ2-4; cdr3_length: 13; d_call: .; v_call: TRBV21-1
cdr3_aa: CASSSQGKRTYGYTF; cdr3_nt: TGTGCCAGCAGTTCACAGGGAAAAAGGACCTATGGCTACACCTTC; clone_size: .; j_call: TRBJ1-2; cdr3_length: 15; d_call: .; v_call: TRBV6-5
cdr3_aa: CASSVEASGGLETQYF; cdr3_nt: TGTGCCAGCAGCGTAGAGGCTAGCGGGGGTTTGGAGACCCAGTACTTC; clone_size: .; j_call: TRBJ2-5; cdr3_length: 16; d_call: TRBD2; v_call: TRBV9
cdr3_aa: CASSLLGADRTNEKLFF; cdr3_nt: TGTGCCAGTAGTCTCCTGGGGGCGGACAGGACTAATGAAAAACTGTTTTTT; clone_size: .; j_call: TRBJ1-4; cdr3_length: 17; d_call: TRBD1; v_call: TRBV19
cdr3_aa: CASSQDWAGRADNEQFF; cdr3_nt: TGCGCCAGCAGCCAAGATTGGGCGGGGCGCGCGGACAATGAGCAGTTCTTC; clone_size: .; j_call: TRBJ2-1; cdr3_length: 17; d_call: .; v_call: TRBV4-1
cdr3_aa: CASSLGGGGQPQHF; cdr3_nt: TGTGCCAGCAGTTTAGGAGGGGGCGGGCAGCCCCAGCATTTT; clone_size: .; j_call: TRBJ1-5; cdr3_length: 14; d_call: TRBD1; v_call: TRBV27
cdr3_aa: CASRLAGEAFF; cdr3_nt: TGTGCCAGCAGACTAGCAGGTGAAGCTTTCTTT; clone_size: .; j_call: TRBJ1-1; cdr3_length: 11; d_call: .; v_call: TRBV3-1/TRBV3-2
cdr3_aa: CASQRQLNTEAFF; cdr3_nt: TGTGCCAGCCAGAGACAGCTGAACACTGAAGCTTTCTTT; clone_size: .; j_call: TRBJ1-1; cdr3_length: 13; d_call: .; v_call: TRBV7-2
cdr3_aa: CARGGQGVNEKLFF; cdr3_nt: TGTGCCAGAGGAGGACAGGGGGTGAATGAAAAACTGTTTTTT; clone_size: .; j_call: TRBJ1-4; cdr3_length: 14; d_call: TRBD1; v_call: TRBV6-6
cdr3_aa: CASSLGQVNEKLFF; cdr3_nt: TGTGCCAGCAGCTTAGGGCAGGTTAATGAAAAACTGTTTTTT; clone_size: .; j_call: TRBJ1-4; cdr3_length: 14; d_call: .; v_call: TRBV7-9